This T cell receptor beta chain came from a study of T cell responses to AZD1222 COVID-19 vaccine. Here immunoSEQ multiplex PCR was the method, and the copy in TCRdb shows in-frame clones only, minus some. The table includes under 100,000 clones, around nine tenths detected once. V was cut by 5 bases and J by 3 bases, with 20 bases left in between. Germline assignment: CDR1 LNHNV and CDR2 YYDKDF (reference sequence). The CDR3 covers 16 residues. The clonotype was recovered from an adult in good health. The sample here was peripheral blood, taken on day 0 of AZD1222 vaccination. The V call is TRBV15, the J call TRBJ2-7; tentatively, D is TRBD1 or TRBD2 (5 bases each). CDR3 in DNA: TGTGCCACCAGCTGGCTCGGGACCGAAGATTTCTACGAGCAGTACTTC. Translation: CATSWLGTEDFYEQYF. The whole variable domain, filled in from reference TRBV15 and TRBJ2-7, reads DAMVIQNPRYQVTQFGKPVTLSCSQTLNHNVMYWYQQKSSQAPKLLFHYYDKDFNNEADTPDNFQSRRPNTSFCFLDIRSPGLGDTAMYLCATSWLGTEDFYEQYFGPGTRLTVT.